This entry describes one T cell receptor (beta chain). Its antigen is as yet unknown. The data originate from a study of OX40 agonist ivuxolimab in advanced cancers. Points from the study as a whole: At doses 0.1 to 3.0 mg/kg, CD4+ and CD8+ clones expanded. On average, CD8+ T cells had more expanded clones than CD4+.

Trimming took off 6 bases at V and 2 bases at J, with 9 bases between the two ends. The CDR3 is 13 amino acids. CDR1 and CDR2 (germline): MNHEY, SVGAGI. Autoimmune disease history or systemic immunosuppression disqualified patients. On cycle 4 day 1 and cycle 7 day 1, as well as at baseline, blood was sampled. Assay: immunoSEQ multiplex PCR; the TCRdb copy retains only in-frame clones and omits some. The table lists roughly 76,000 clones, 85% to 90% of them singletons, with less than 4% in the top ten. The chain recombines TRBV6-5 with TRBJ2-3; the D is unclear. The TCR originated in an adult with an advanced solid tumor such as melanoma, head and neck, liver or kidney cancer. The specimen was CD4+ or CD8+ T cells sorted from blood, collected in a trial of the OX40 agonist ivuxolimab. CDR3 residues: CASRLGFTDTQYF. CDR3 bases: TGTGCCAGCAGATTAGGTTTCACAGATACGCAGTATTTT.